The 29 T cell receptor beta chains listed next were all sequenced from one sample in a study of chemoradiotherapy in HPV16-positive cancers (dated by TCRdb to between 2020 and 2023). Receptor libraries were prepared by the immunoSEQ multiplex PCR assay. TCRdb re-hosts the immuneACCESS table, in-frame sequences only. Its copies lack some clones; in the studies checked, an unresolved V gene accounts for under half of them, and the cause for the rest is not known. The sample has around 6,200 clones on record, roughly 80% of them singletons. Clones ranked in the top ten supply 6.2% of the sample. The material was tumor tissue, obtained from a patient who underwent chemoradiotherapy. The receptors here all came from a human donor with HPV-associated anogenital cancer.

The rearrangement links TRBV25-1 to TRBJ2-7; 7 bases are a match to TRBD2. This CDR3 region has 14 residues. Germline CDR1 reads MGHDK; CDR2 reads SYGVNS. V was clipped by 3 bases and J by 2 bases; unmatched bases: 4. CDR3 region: CASSDAGVAYEQYF. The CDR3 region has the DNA TGTGCCAGCAGTGACGCGGGGGTGGCCTACGAGCAGTACTTC.

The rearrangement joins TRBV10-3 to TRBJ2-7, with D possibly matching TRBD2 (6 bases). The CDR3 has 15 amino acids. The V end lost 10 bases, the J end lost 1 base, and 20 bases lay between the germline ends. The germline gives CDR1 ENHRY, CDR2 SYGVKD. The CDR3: CATRGAPGASYEQYF. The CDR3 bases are TGTGCCACAAGGGGAGCCCCGGGAGCGTCCTACGAGCAGTACTTC.

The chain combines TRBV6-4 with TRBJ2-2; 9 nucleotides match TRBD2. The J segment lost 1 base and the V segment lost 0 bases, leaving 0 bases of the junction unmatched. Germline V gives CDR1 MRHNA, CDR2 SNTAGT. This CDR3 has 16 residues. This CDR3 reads CASSDSTSGNTGELFF. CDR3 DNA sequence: TGTGCCAGCAGTGACTCGACTAGCGGGAACACCGGGGAGCTGTTTTTT.

CDR3 in amino acids: CASSLLGRGGRADTQYF. The CDR3 DNA reads TGTGCCAGCAGTCTCCTAGGCCGGGGGGGCCGCGCAGATACGCAGTATTTT. V and J are TRBV28 and TRBJ2-3; TRBD2 matches at 8 bases. This CDR3 spans 17 amino acids. V shed 5 bases and J 4 bases; nucleotides not matched to a gene: 14. The germline V gene encodes CDR1 MDHEN and CDR2 SYDVKM.

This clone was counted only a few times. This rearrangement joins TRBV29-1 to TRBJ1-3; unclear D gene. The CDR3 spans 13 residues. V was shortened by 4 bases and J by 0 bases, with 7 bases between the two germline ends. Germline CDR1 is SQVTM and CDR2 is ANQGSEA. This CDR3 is CSVGQSSGNTIYF. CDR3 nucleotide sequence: TGCAGCGTTGGGCAGTCCTCTGGAAACACCATATATTTT.

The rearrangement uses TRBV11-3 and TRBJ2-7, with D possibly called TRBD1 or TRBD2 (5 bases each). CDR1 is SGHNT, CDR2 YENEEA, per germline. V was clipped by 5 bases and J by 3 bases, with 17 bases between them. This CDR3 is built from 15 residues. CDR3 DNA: TGTGCCAGCAGCCTATCCGGGGCAGCCCTCTACGAGCAGTACTTC. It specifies CASSLSGAALYEQYF.

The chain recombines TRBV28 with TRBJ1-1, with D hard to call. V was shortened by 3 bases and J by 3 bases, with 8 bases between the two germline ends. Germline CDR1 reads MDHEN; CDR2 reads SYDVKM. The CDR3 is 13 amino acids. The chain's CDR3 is CASSLVRDTEAFF. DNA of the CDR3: TGTGCCAGCAGTTTGGTGAGGGACACTGAAGCTTTCTTT.

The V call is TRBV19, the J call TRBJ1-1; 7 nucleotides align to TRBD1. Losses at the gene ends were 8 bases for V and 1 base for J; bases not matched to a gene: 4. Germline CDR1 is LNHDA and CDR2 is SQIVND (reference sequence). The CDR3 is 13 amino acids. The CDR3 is CASADRANTEAFF. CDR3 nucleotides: TGTGCCAGTGCCGACAGGGCGAACACTGAAGCTTTCTTT. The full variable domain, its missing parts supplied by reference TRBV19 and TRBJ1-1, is DGGITQSPKYLFRKEGQNVTLSCEQNLNHDAMYWYRQDPGQGLRLIYYSQIVNDFQKGDIAEGYSVSREKKESFPLTVTSAQKNPTAFYLCASADRANTEAFFGQGTRLTVV.

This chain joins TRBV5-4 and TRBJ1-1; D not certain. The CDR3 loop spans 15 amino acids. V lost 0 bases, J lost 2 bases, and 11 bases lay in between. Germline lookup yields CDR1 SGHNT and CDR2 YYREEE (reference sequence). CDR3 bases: TGTGCCAGCAGCTTGGGAGGTCTGGAAAACACTGAAGCTTTCTTT. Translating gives CASSLGGLENTEAFF.

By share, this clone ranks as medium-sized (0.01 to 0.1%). The CDR3 region has the DNA TGTGCCAGCAGCCTACACACGAACACTGAAGCTTTCTTT. Residues: CASSLHTNTEAFF. The rearrangement joins TRBV14 to TRBJ1-1; D uncertain. V was trimmed by 4 bases and J by 1 base, leaving 7 bases between them. Germline V lookup: CDR1 SGHDN, CDR2 FVKESK. CDR3 length equals 13 residues.

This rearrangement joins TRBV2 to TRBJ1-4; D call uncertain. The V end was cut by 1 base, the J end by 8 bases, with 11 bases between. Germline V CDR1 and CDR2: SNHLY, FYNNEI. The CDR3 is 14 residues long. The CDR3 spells CASSEGGELEKLFF. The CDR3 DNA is TGTGCCAGCAGTGAAGGGGGTGAGCTCGAAAAACTGTTTTTT.

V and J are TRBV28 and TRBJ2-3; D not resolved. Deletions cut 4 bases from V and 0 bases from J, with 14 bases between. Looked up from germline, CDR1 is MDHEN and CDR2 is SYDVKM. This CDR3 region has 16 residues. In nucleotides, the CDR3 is TGTGCCAGCAGTTCTCGTCGGGTTACTAGCACAGATACGCAGTATTTT. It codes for CASSSRRVTSTDTQYF.

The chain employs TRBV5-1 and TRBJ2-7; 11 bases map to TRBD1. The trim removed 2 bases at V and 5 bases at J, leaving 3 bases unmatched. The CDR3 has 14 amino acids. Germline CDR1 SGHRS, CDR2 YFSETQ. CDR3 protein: CASSFGQGADEQYF. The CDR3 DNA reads TGCGCCAGCAGCTTCGGACAGGGGGCAGACGAGCAGTACTTC.

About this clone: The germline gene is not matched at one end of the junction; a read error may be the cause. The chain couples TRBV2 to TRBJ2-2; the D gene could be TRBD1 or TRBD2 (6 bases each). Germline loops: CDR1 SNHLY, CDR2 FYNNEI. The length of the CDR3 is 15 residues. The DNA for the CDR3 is TGTGCCAGCAGAGAAGCCTCGGGGGCGGACGGGGAGCTGTTTTTT. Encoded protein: CASREASGADGELFF.

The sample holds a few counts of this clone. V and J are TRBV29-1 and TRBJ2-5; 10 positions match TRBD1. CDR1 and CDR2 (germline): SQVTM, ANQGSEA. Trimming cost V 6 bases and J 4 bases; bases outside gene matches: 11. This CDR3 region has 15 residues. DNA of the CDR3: TGCAGCGTCAAACAATACCGGGACAGGGGAGAGACCCAGTACTTC. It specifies CSVKQYRDRGETQYF.

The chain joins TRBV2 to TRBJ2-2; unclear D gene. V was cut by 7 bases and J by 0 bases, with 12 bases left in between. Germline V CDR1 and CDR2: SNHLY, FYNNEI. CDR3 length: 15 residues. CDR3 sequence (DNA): TGTGCCAGCACAAGCCTCCTAGCGAACACCGGGGAGCTGTTTTTT. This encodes CASTSLLANTGELFF.

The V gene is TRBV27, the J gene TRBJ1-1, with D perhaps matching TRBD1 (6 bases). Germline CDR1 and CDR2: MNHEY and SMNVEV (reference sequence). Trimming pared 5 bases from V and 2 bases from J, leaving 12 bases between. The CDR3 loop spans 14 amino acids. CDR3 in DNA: TGTGCCAGCAGTGCCCGGGGGGCCAACACTGAAGCTTTCTTT. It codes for CASSARGANTEAFF.

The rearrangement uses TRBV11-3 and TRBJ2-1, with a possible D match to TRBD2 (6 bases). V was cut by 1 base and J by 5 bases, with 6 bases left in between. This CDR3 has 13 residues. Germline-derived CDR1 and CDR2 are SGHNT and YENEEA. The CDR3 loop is CASSLASDNEQFF. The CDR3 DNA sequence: TGTGCCAGCAGCTTAGCTAGCGACAATGAGCAGTTCTTC.

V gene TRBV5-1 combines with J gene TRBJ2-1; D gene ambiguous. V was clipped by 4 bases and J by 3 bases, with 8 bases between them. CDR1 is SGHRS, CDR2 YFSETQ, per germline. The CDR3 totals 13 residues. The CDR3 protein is CASSQLDYNEQFF. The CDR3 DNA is TGCGCCAGCAGCCAACTTGACTACAATGAGCAGTTCTTC.

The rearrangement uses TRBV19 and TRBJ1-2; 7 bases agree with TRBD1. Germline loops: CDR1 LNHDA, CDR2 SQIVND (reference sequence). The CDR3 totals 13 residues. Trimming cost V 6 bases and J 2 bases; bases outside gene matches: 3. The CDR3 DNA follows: TGTGCCAGTAGCCCGGGACAGAACTATGGCTACACCTTC. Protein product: CASSPGQNYGYTF.

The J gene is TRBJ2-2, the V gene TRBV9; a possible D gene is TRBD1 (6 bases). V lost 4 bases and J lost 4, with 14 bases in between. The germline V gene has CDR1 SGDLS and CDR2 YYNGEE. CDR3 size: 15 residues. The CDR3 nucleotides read TGTGCCAGCAGCCCGACAGTGGGGGCCACCGGGGAGCTGTTTTTT. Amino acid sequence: CASSPTVGATGELFF.

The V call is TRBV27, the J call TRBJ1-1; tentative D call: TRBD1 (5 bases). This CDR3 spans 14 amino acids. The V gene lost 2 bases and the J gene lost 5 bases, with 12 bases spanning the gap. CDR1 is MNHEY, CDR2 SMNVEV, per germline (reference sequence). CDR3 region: CASSLTPGRTEAFF. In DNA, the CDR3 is TGTGCCAGCAGTTTAACGCCAGGGCGAACTGAAGCTTTCTTT.

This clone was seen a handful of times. Here the CDR3 DNA reads TGCGCCAGCAGCTCTAATATCGGGGAGACCCAGTACTTC. This gives the protein CASSSNIGETQYF. This rearrangement joins TRBV5-1 to TRBJ2-5, with unresolved D. The V end was cut by 3 bases, the J end by 5 bases, with 11 bases between. CDR3 length equals 13 residues. The V gene's germline CDR1 is SGHRS and CDR2 YFSETQ.

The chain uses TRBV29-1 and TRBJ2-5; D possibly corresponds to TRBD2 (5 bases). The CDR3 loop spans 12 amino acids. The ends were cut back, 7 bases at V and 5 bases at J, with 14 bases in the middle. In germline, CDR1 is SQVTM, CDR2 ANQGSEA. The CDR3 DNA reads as TGCAGCGCCTCACTCCGAGGGGAGACCCAGTACTTC. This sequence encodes CSASLRGETQYF.

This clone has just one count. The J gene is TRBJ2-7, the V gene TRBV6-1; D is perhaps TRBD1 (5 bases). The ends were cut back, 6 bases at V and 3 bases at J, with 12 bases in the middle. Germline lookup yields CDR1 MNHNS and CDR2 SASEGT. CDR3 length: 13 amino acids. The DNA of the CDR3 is TGTGCCAGCAGAAACGACAGACTCTACGAGCAGTACTTC. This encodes CASRNDRLYEQYF.

The CDR3 region is CASRSEGGHDYEQYF. The CDR3 nucleotides read TGTGCCAGCAGGTCGGAGGGGGGTCATGACTACGAGCAGTACTTC. This rearrangement joins TRBV27 to TRBJ2-7; D may be TRBD1 or TRBD2 (6 bases each). Per germline, CDR1 MNHEY and CDR2 SMNVEV (reference sequence). CDR3 length equals 15 residues. The germline V and J ends were trimmed by 6 bases and 3 bases, with 18 bases remaining between them.

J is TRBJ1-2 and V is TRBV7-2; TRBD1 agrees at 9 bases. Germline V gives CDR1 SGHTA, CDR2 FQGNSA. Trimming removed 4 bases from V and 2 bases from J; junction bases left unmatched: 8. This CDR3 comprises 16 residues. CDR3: CASSSRTGVTNYGYTF. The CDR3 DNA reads TGTGCCAGCAGCTCGAGGACAGGGGTTACGAACTATGGCTACACCTTC.

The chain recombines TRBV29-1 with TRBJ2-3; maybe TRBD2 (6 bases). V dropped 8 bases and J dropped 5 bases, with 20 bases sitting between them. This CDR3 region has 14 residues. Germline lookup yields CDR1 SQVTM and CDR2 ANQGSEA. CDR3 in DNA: TGCAGCCAAAGCGGGCGTGGTCACGGAGATACGCAGTATTTT. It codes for CSQSGRGHGDTQYF.

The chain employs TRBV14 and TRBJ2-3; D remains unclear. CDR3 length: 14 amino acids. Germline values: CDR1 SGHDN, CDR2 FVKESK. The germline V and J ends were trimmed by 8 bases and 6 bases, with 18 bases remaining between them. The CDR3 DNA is TGTGCCAGCTCGAGCATGGGTCTGGGGGATACGCAGTATTTT. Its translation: CASSSMGLGDTQYF. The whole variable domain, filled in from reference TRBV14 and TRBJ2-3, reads EAGVTQFPSHSVIEKGQTVTLRCDPISGHDNLYWYRRVMGKEIKFLLHFVKESKQDESGMPNNRFLAERTGGTYSTLKVQPAELEDSGVYFCASSSMGLGDTQYFGPGTRLTVL.